The 15 T cell receptor beta chains below all came from one sample that was sequenced in a study of T cells after yellow fever vaccination. One entry per CDR3 protein, called by TCRdb with MiXCR from the 5' RACE reads. The table includes 250,000 or so distinct CDR3 sequences, about 3.7% detected once. Source: PBMCs, taken 15 days after the yellow fever booster vaccination. These TCRs come from a man aged 18 to 35 who received the YFV17D yellow fever vaccine.

In this sample, this clonotype turned up many times. J is TRBJ1-2 and V is TRBV20-1; maybe TRBD1 (5 bases). CDR1 is DFQATT, CDR2 SNEGSKA, per germline (reference sequence). V was shortened by 3 bases and J by 8 bases, with 19 bases between the two germline ends. The CDR3 covers 14 residues. CDR3 amino acids: CSASHRDGARGYTF. The CDR3 DNA follows: TGCAGTGCTAGCCACCGGGACGGAGCGAGAGGCTACACCTTC.

At least ten counts were recorded for this clonotype. V is TRBV6-5 and J is TRBJ1-2; 7 nucleotides align to TRBD1. CDR3 length: 14 residues. V was clipped by 6 bases and J by 4 bases; unmatched bases: 8. Germline CDR1 reads MNHEY; CDR2 reads SVGAGI. The CDR3 sequence: CASSRYRGSYGYTF. Written as DNA, the CDR3 is TGTGCCAGCAGCCGATACAGGGGTAGCTATGGCTACACCTTC.

This clonotype was counted many times. V is TRBV6-6 and J is TRBJ2-7, with no clear D. Per germline, CDR1 MNHNY and CDR2 SVGAGI (reference sequence). This CDR3 has 12 amino acids. V lost 2 bases, J lost 4 bases, and 6 bases lay in between. This CDR3 is CASSYEEYEQYF. In DNA form, the CDR3 reads TGTGCCAGCAGTTACGAAGAGTACGAGCAGTACTTC.

In this sample, this clonotype turned up many times. This CDR3 reads CASSPRLVSVPTGELFF. The DNA of the CDR3 is TGTGCCAGCAGTCCCAGACTAGTCTCCGTGCCGACCGGGGAGCTGTTTTTT. The rearrangement links TRBV27 to TRBJ2-2, with D perhaps matching TRBD2 (6 bases). The CDR3 extends over 17 amino acids. The ends were cut back, 5 bases at V and 5 bases at J, with 21 bases in the middle. Germline assignment: CDR1 MNHEY and CDR2 SMNVEV (reference sequence).

This clonotype has ten or more counts. The chain has TRBV19 and TRBJ2-7, with 9 bases that match TRBD2. The CDR3 is 15 residues long. The V segment lost 3 bases and the J segment 4 bases; nucleotides outside the gene matches: 7. Germline CDR1 LNHDA, CDR2 SQIVND (reference sequence). The CDR3 protein is CASSISPSGVYEQYF. The CDR3 DNA reads as TGTGCCAGTAGTATCTCTCCTAGCGGGGTATACGAGCAGTACTTC.

This clonotype has at least ten counts. The chain combines TRBV25-1 with TRBJ2-1; D tentatively fits TRBD1 or TRBD2 (6 bases each). CDR3 length: 14 amino acids. CDR1 MGHDK and CDR2 SYGVNS come from the germline V gene. Trimming left V 5 bases short and J 7 bases short, with 15 bases between. This chain's CDR3 is CASSNRGERNEQFF. In DNA form, the CDR3 reads TGTGCCAGCAGTAATAGGGGGGAGAGGAATGAGCAGTTCTTC.

This clonotype appeared many times. The J gene is TRBJ1-4, the V gene TRBV21-1; whether TRBD1, the table's D call, matches the DNA was not checked. TRBV21-1 is reported as a pseudogene. This CDR3 region has 22 residues. The DNA of the CDR3 is TGTGCCAGCAGCAAAGGGAATCGAGGCCCCGTGACAGGAAACCTCGGGGGTGAAAAACTGTTTTTT. It yields the protein CASSKGNRGPVTGNLGGEKLFF.

In this sample, this clonotype turned up many times. The chain uses TRBV6-5 and TRBJ1-1; D uncertain. Germline CDR1 and CDR2: MNHEY and SVGAGI. This CDR3 is built from 12 residues. The V end was cut by 2 bases, the J end by 8 bases, with 9 bases between. This CDR3 reads CASSYAAGEAFF. The CDR3 bases are TGTGCCAGCAGTTACGCGGCGGGCGAAGCTTTCTTT.

This clonotype was detected many times. The chain uses TRBV27 and TRBJ2-6; D call uncertain. This CDR3 spans 15 amino acids. Trimming shortened V by 4 bases and J by 3 bases, and 10 bases separated the two germline ends. Germline assignment: CDR1 MNHEY and CDR2 SMNVEV (reference sequence). DNA of the CDR3: TGTGCCAGCAGTTGGGGTGTTTATGGGGCCAACGTCCTGACTTTC. Its translation is CASSWGVYGANVLTF.

This clonotype came up many times. V usage is TRBV6-2 or TRBV6-3 and J usage is TRBJ2-5; 11 bases align to TRBD1. Germline V gene data show CDR1 as MNHEY and CDR2 as SVGEGT. The CDR3 totals 15 residues. Trimming took 5 bases from V and 4 from J; bases not matched to a gene: 6. Written as DNA, the CDR3 is TGTGCCAGCAGTCGGGACAGGGGGATCGGAGAGACCCAGTACTTC. This gives the protein CASSRDRGIGETQYF.

This clonotype came up many times. The rearrangement joins TRBV20-1 to TRBJ2-1; D is unresolved. V dropped 2 bases and J dropped 5 bases, with 13 bases sitting between them. The CDR3 has 14 residues. Per the germline V gene, CDR1 is DFQATT and CDR2 is SNEGSKA (reference sequence). The chain's CDR3 is CSARPTVPHNEQFF. CDR3 nucleotides: TGCAGTGCTAGACCGACCGTCCCCCACAATGAGCAGTTCTTC.

There are many counts of this clonotype. The rearrangement uses TRBV29-1 and TRBJ2-2; TRBD1 might be the D (6 bases). Looked up from germline, CDR1 is SQVTM and CDR2 is ANQGSEA. The CDR3 is made up of 12 amino acids. The V and J ends lost 7 bases and 6 bases respectively, with 12 bases between them. The CDR3 loop reads CSALDRPGELFF. CDR3 coding DNA: TGCAGCGCCTTGGACAGACCCGGGGAGCTGTTTTTT.

This clonotype was detected ten times or more. This chain uses TRBV20-1 with TRBJ2-1; 12 bases align to TRBD2. CDR3 size: 19 residues. Germline CDR1 and CDR2: DFQATT and SNEGSKA (reference sequence). Trimming cost V 0 bases and J 0 bases; bases outside gene matches: 9. The CDR3, as DNA: TGCAGTGCTAGAGATATAACTAGCGGGGGGTTTTTCTCCTACAATGAGCAGTTCTTC. Its translation: CSARDITSGGFFSYNEQFF.

To note about this clonotype: Being one base from a much bigger clone, this may be a read error. The rearrangement joins TRBV7-2 to TRBJ2-6; D is undetermined. V dropped 7 bases and J dropped 0 bases, with 4 bases sitting between them. There are 13 residues in the CDR3. The germline V gene has CDR1 SGHTA and CDR2 FQGNSA. This CDR3 reads CASIFSGANVLTF. DNA for the CDR3: TGTGCCAGCATTTTCTCTGGGGCCAACGTCCTGACTTTC. The variable domain in full, completed from reference TRBV7-2 and TRBJ2-6, reads GAGVSQSPSNKVTEKGKDVELRCDPISGHTALYWYRQSLGQGLEFLIYFQGNSAPDKSGLPSDRFSAERTGGSVSTLTIQRTQQEDSAVYLCASIFSGANVLTFGAGSRLTVL.

This chain uses TRBV5-1 with TRBJ2-1; maybe TRBD2 (5 bases). The CDR3 spans 14 residues. Between the trimmed V and J ends, which lost 6 bases and 3 bases, there was a span of 13 bases. Looked up from germline, CDR1 is SGHRS and CDR2 is YFSETQ. The CDR3 DNA reads TGCGCCAGCACGGGCTCCAGCGGCTACAATGAGCAGTTCTTC. Its translation is CASTGSSGYNEQFF. Variable domain in full (rest from reference TRBV5-1 and TRBJ2-1): KAGVTQTPRYLIKTRGQQVTLSCSPISGHRSVSWYQQTPGQGLQFLFEYFSETQRNKGNFPGRFSGRQFSNSRSEMNVSTLELGDSALYLCASTGSSGYNEQFFGPGTRLTVL.